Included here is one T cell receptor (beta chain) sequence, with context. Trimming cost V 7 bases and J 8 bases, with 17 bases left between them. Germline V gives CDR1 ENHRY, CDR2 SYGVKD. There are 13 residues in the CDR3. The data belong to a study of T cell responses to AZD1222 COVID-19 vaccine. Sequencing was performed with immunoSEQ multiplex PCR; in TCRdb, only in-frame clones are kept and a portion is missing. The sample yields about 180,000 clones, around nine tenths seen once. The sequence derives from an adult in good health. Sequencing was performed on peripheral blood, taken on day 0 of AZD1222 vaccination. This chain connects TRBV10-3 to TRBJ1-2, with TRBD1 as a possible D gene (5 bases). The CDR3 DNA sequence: TGTGCCATCACCGGCGACAGTTCTCGGGGCTACACCTTC. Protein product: CAITGDSSRGYTF.